One sample yielded the 18 T cell receptor beta chains listed below, sequenced in a study of blood T cell repertoires in COVID-19. Sequencing used immunoSEQ multiplex PCR; TCRdb keeps in-frame clones, though not all of them. The sample lists 150,000 to 200,000 clones, approximately 74% occurring once. Sequenced material: peripheral blood. Receptors were obtained from an elderly woman with acute or convalescent COVID-19.

This chain joins TRBV7-6 and TRBJ2-3; 8 bases agree with TRBD2. Losses at the gene ends were 5 bases for V and 4 bases for J; bases not matched to a gene: 5. The CDR3 has 14 amino acids. Germline V gene lookup returns CDR1 SGHVS and CDR2 FNYEAQ. The CDR3 sequence: CASSETGLADTQYF. CDR3 coding DNA: TGTGCCAGCAGCGAGACGGGACTAGCAGATACGCAGTATTTT.

The J gene is TRBJ2-3, the V gene TRBV24-1; TRBD1 agrees at 9 bases. Losses at the gene ends were 3 bases for V and 5 bases for J; bases not matched to a gene: 8. Germline V gives CDR1 KGHDR, CDR2 SFDVKD. The CDR3 runs 16 residues. Written as DNA, the CDR3 is TGTGCCACCAGTGATCTACAGGGGGCAGGCGGAGATACGCAGTATTTT. This gives the protein CATSDLQGAGGDTQYF.

The chain carries TRBV28 and TRBJ1-4; maybe TRBD1 (6 bases). Germline V CDR1 and CDR2: MDHEN, SYDVKM. The CDR3 loop spans 16 amino acids. V was shortened by 4 bases and J by 7 bases, with 19 bases between the two germline ends. The CDR3 bases are TGTGCCAGCAGTTCACTACAACAGGGATGGGGTGAAAAACTGTTTTTT. This codes for CASSSLQQGWGEKLFF. The variable domain in full, with the rest retrieved from reference TRBV28 and TRBJ1-4, is DVKVTQSSRYLVKRTGEKVFLECVQDMDHENMFWYRQDPGLGLRLIYFSYDVKMKEKGDIPEGYSVSREKKERFSLILESASTNQTSMYLCASSSLQQGWGEKLFFGSGTQLSVL.

The V gene is TRBV30, the J gene TRBJ2-1, with D possibly matching TRBD1 (5 bases). Germline CDR1 and CDR2: GTSNPN and SVGIG (reference sequence). CDR3 length: 14 amino acids. V lost 4 bases to trimming and J lost 5 bases, with 15 bases between them. The CDR3 DNA reads TGTGCCTGGAAACTCATAGACAGAAACAATGAGCAGTTCTTC. It is translated as CAWKLIDRNNEQFF. Based on the CDR3 plus reference TRBV30 and TRBJ2-1, the full variable domain is SQTIHQWPATLVQPVGSPLSLECTVEGTSNPNLYWYRQAAGRGLQLLFYSVGIGQISSEVPQNLSASRPQDRQFILSSKKLLLSDSGFYLCAWKLIDRNNEQFFGPGTRLTVL.

V and J are TRBV5-1 and TRBJ1-2, with 7 bases that match TRBD1. Germline CDR1 SGHRS, CDR2 YFSETQ. The V segment lost 0 bases and the J segment 4 bases; nucleotides outside the gene matches: 3. The CDR3 consists of 14 residues. The CDR3 loop is CASSLEGAAYGYTF. CDR3 in DNA: TGCGCCAGCAGCTTGGAGGGGGCGGCCTATGGCTACACCTTC.

A single count supports this clone. V and J are TRBV7-2 and TRBJ2-3; a weak D match, TRBD2 (6 bases). CDR3 length: 15 amino acids. Per germline, CDR1 SGHTA and CDR2 FQGNSA. V was cut by 4 bases and J by 1 base, with 12 bases left in between. CDR3 bases: TGTGCCAGCAGCTCGGACTATCTACGCACAGATACGCAGTATTTT. Its translation is CASSSDYLRTDTQYF.

Only one count was recorded for this clone. The genes are TRBV4-3 and TRBJ2-2; TRBD2 matches 13 bases. V shed 3 bases and J 4 bases; nucleotides not matched to a gene: 5. The germline gives CDR1 LGHNA, CDR2 YSLEER. The CDR3 is 17 amino acids. CDR3 loop: CASSQELAGGVTGELFF. The CDR3 nucleotides are TGCGCCAGCAGCCAGGAACTAGCGGGAGGGGTCACCGGGGAGCTGTTTTTT.

In regard to this clone: The junction departs from germline at one end; a sequencing error may be responsible. V is TRBV3-1 (or the pseudogene TRBV3-2) and J is TRBJ2-1; 11 bases line up with TRBD2. Germline lookup yields CDR1 LGHDT and CDR2 YNNKEL (reference sequence). CDR3 length: 19 residues. The CDR3 protein is CASSKEGLAAGGLYNEQFF. In DNA form, the CDR3 reads TGTGCCAGCAGCAAAGAGGGACTAGCGGCAGGGGGGCTCTACAATGAGCAGTTCTTC.

The table lists this clone with a few counts. The genes are TRBV27 and TRBJ1-6; tentative D call: TRBD1 (5 bases). Trimming took 6 bases from V and 7 from J, leaving 16 bases between them. This CDR3 has 15 residues. CDR1 MNHEY and CDR2 SMNVEV come from the germline V gene (reference sequence). The chain's CDR3 is CASSLLGGENSPLHF. For the CDR3, the DNA is TGTGCCAGCAGCTTGCTCGGGGGAGAAAATTCACCCCTCCACTTT.

This clone was counted only a few times. The chain joins TRBV5-5 to TRBJ1-1, with 9 bases identical to TRBD1. Germline V gene sequence: CDR1 SGHKS, CDR2 YYEKEE (reference sequence). J was trimmed by 0 bases and V by 5 bases; bases with no gene match: 11. The CDR3 covers 17 residues. The CDR3 loop is CASRTGTGILMNTEAFF. The CDR3, as DNA: TGTGCCAGCAGAACCGGGACAGGGATATTAATGAACACTGAAGCTTTCTTT.

The chain couples TRBV3-1 (or the pseudogene TRBV3-2) to TRBJ2-5; 8 nucleotides align to TRBD2. J was trimmed by 4 bases and V by 3 bases; bases with no gene match: 1. Germline CDR1 and CDR2: LGHDT and YNNKEL (reference sequence). The CDR3 covers 13 residues. This chain's CDR3 is CASSHSGTETQYF. CDR3 coding DNA: TGTGCCAGCAGCCATAGCGGGACAGAGACCCAGTACTTC.

This clone turned up a few times. The V gene is TRBV16, the J gene TRBJ1-6, with D tentatively TRBD1 (5 bases). From germline, CDR1 is KGHSY and CDR2 FQNENV. The CDR3 runs 15 residues. The V end lost 3 bases, the J end lost 10 bases, and 16 bases lay between the germline ends. DNA of the CDR3: TGTGCCAGCAGCCAGCGCGAGCAGGGCCGATCACCCCTCCACTTT. Protein product: CASSQREQGRSPLHF. The complete variable domain, with remaining parts taken from reference TRBV16 and TRBJ1-6, reads GEEVAQTPKHLVRGEGQKAKLYCAPIKGHSYVFWYQQVLKNEFKFLISFQNENVFDETGMPKERFSAKCLPNSPCSLEIQATKLEDSAVYFCASSQREQGRSPLHFGNGTRLTVT.

The rearrangement links TRBV3-1 (or the pseudogene TRBV3-2) to TRBJ2-5, with D possibly TRBD1 on 5 matching bases. Trimming took 9 bases from V and 4 from J, leaving 21 bases between them. The CDR3 has 15 residues. CDR1 and CDR2 from the germline V gene are LGHDT and YNNKEL (reference sequence). This chain's CDR3 is CASRSSSGSRETQYF. For the CDR3, the DNA is TGTGCCAGTAGATCCTCCTCAGGGTCTCGAGAGACCCAGTACTTC.

This clone was detected only a few times. V and J are TRBV7-9 and TRBJ2-5; 10 nucleotides line up with TRBD1. Germline V gives CDR1 SEHNR, CDR2 FQNEAQ (reference sequence). Unmatched junction bases numbered 2, after V lost 4 bases and J lost 6 bases. This CDR3 is 13 amino acids long. The chain's CDR3 is CASSWGQGKTQYF. For the CDR3, the DNA is TGTGCCAGCAGCTGGGGACAGGGGAAGACCCAGTACTTC.

This clone has a handful of counts. The genes are TRBV27 and TRBJ2-1; 7 nucleotides align to TRBD2. The V and J ends lost 6 bases and 4 bases, in that order; junction bases with no gene match: 3. Germline-derived CDR1 and CDR2 are MNHEY and SMNVEV (reference sequence). The CDR3 consists of 13 residues. Here the CDR3 reads CASRRELYNEQFF. In DNA, the CDR3 is TGTGCCAGCAGGCGGGAGCTGTACAATGAGCAGTTCTTC.

Comments on this clone: The same CDR3 can be traced to other DNA sequences in this sample. This chain uses TRBV9 with TRBJ2-1, with 11 bases aligning to TRBD2. CDR1 is SGDLS, CDR2 YYNGEE, per germline. V was clipped by 3 bases and J by 3 bases; unmatched bases: 5. The CDR3 is 16 residues long. As DNA, the CDR3 is TGTGCCAGCAGCGCCCCCGGGACTAGCGGCTACAATGAGCAGTTCTTC. This encodes CASSAPGTSGYNEQFF.

The rearrangement joins TRBV4-1 to TRBJ2-7, with 8 bases lining up with TRBD2. The CDR3 is made up of 16 amino acids. Germline V gene sequence: CDR1 MGHRA, CDR2 YSYEKL. V gave up 4 bases and J gave up 5 bases; unmatched junction bases: 13. CDR3 residues: CASSRTFSGGSHEQYF. CDR3 in DNA: TGCGCCAGCAGCCGGACCTTTTCGGGAGGGTCCCACGAGCAGTACTTC.

This clone showed up just a few times. This sample also contains other DNA sequences that code for the same CDR3. The chain links TRBV9 to TRBJ2-7; TRBD2 matches 11 bases. The CDR3 extends over 14 amino acids. Germline-derived CDR1 and CDR2 are SGDLS and YYNGEE. After removal of 0 bases from V and 6 bases from J, the junction contained 2 bases not matched to a gene. The CDR3 DNA sequence: TGTGCCAGCAGCGTAGGACTAGCGGGAATCGAGCAGTACTTC. Its protein is CASSVGLAGIEQYF.